The subject of this entry is one TCR beta chain. Its antigen is not identified. This record comes from a study of CD8 T cells in Susac syndrome. In blood CD8+ and CD4+ T cells, TCR beta underwent sequencing. CD8+ and CD4+ T cells were negatively isolated; TEMRA cells were FACS-enriched. The RNA input was roughly 0.45 to 1 ug, and it was reverse transcribed with random hexamers. The amplification used immunoSEQ multiplex PCR on TCR beta CDR3; it spanned 54 Vbeta and 13 Jbeta. TCRdb re-called the immunoSEQ multiplex PCR reads through MiXCR, storing one row per CDR3 protein. The sample carries more than 250,000 distinct CDR3 sequences, around 92% recorded once. Study-wide results and limits: The authors acknowledged that the study's TCR sequencing and HLA analysis involved relatively few individuals.

The CDR3 consists of 14 residues. With 4 bases removed from V and 4 bases from J, the gap between germline ends came to 14 bases. Germline V CDR1 and CDR2: SGHDT, YYEEEE. The sequence derives from a human donor with multiple sclerosis. The chain is built from TRBV5-6 and TRBJ1-1; D remains unclear. The sequencing sample was made of CD4+ T cells from PBMCs. CDR3 loop: CASSGSRRGTEAFF. The CDR3, as DNA: TGTGCCAGCAGCGGCAGCAGGAGAGGCACTGAAGCTTTCTTT.